A single sample is the source of the 25 T cell receptor beta chains below, sequenced in a study of blood T cell repertoires in COVID-19. TCRdb keeps only in-frame clones here, not all; method: immunoSEQ multiplex PCR. This table holds about 130,000 clones, about 79% found once. The sequencing input was PBMCs or T cells enriched from blood (not recorded which). These receptors were taken from a man in his fifties or sixties who had recovered from COVID-19.

This chain joins TRBV3-1 (or the pseudogene TRBV3-2) and TRBJ2-3, with TRBD1 as a possible D gene (6 bases). The CDR3 totals 14 residues. In germline, CDR1 is LGHDT, CDR2 YNNKEL (reference sequence). Trimming pared 5 bases from V and 4 bases from J, leaving 13 bases between. For the CDR3, the DNA is TGTGCCAGCAGCACGAGACAGGTCGCAGATACGCAGTATTTT. Encoded protein: CASSTRQVADTQYF.

The V gene is TRBV29-1, the J gene TRBJ2-7; TRBD1 aligns across 8 bases. Germline V CDR1 and CDR2: SQVTM, ANQGSEA. The CDR3 length is 16 residues. Trimming removed 0 bases from V and 5 bases from J; junction bases left unmatched: 12. The CDR3 DNA sequence: TGCAGCGTTGAAGATCGGGCCAGGGGGCAAAGGAACGAGCAGTACTTC. As protein: CSVEDRARGQRNEQYF.

This rearrangement joins TRBV7-8 to TRBJ1-4, with D perhaps TRBD1 (5 bases). The CDR3 is made up of 16 amino acids. V was shortened by 5 bases and J by 5 bases, with 18 bases between the two germline ends. Germline V gene sequence: CDR1 SGHVS, CDR2 FQNEAQ. The CDR3 DNA is TGTGCCAGCAGCCTAACCGGGGGTGGTTCCAATGAAAAACTGTTTTTT. It codes for CASSLTGGGSNEKLFF.

This chain links TRBV27 with TRBJ2-3; D uncertain. Germline values: CDR1 MNHEY, CDR2 SMNVEV (reference sequence). The CDR3 loop spans 14 amino acids. Trimming took 6 bases from V and 4 from J, leaving 14 bases between them. The CDR3 here is CASSPRRFSDTQYF. The CDR3 nucleotides are TGTGCCAGCAGCCCCAGAAGATTCTCAGATACGCAGTATTTT.

This chain connects TRBV28 to TRBJ2-7; D is perhaps TRBD1 (5 bases). The CDR3 covers 12 residues. V was clipped by 6 bases and J by 2 bases, with 8 bases between them. Per germline, CDR1 MDHEN and CDR2 SYDVKM. The DNA of the CDR3 is TGTGCCAGCAGGCCAGGGACCTACGAGCAGTACTTC. Protein sequence: CASRPGTYEQYF.

This chain joins TRBV5-4 and TRBJ2-5; TRBD2 is a possible D gene (7 bases). This CDR3 region has 16 residues. V dropped 0 bases and J dropped 5 bases, with 17 bases sitting between them. Looked up from germline, CDR1 is SGHNT and CDR2 is YYREEE (reference sequence). The CDR3 protein is CASSLEGGGLAETQYF. CDR3 sequence (DNA): TGTGCCAGCAGCTTGGAGGGGGGGGGCTTGGCGGAGACCCAGTACTTC. Variable domain in full (rest from reference TRBV5-4 and TRBJ2-5): ETGVTQSPTHLIKTRGQQVTLRCSSQSGHNTVSWYQQALGQGPQFIFQYYREEENGRGNFPPRFSGLQFPNYSSELNVNALELDDSALYLCASSLEGGGLAETQYFGPGTRLLVL.

The gene calls are TRBV28 and TRBJ1-5; the D gene is possibly TRBD1 (6 bases). CDR3 length equals 17 residues. Trimming stripped 6 bases from V and 0 bases from J, with 18 bases between. Germline V lookup: CDR1 MDHEN, CDR2 SYDVKM. CDR3 DNA: TGTGCCAGCAGCATCGGGGGGGGCCAATATAGCAATCAGCCCCAGCATTTT. Translated, it gives CASSIGGGQYSNQPQHF. Full variable domain (rest looked up from reference TRBV28 and TRBJ1-5): DVKVTQSSRYLVKRTGEKVFLECVQDMDHENMFWYRQDPGLGLRLIYFSYDVKMKEKGDIPEGYSVSREKKERFSLILESASTNQTSMYLCASSIGGGQYSNQPQHFGDGTRLSIL.

The rearrangement links TRBV20-1 to TRBJ1-6; D gene uncertain. V lost 3 bases, J lost 7 bases, and 10 bases lay in between. Germline CDR1 is DFQATT and CDR2 is SNEGSKA (reference sequence). This CDR3 region has 13 residues. The CDR3 DNA is TGCAGTGCTAGTAGTACCCAGAATTCACCCCTCCACTTT. Amino acid sequence: CSASSTQNSPLHF.

The gene calls are TRBV21-1 and TRBJ1-2; the table's TRBD1 call for D was not verified on the DNA. TRBV21-1 is designated a pseudogene. CDR3 size: 16 residues. The CDR3 sequence is CASTAKSDRGNYGYTF. In nucleotides, the CDR3 is TGTGCCAGCACCGCCAAATCGGACAGGGGGAACTATGGCTACACCTTC.

The gene calls are TRBV5-6 and TRBJ1-2; 9 nucleotides agree with TRBD1. Per the germline V gene, CDR1 is SGHDT and CDR2 is YYEEEE. This CDR3 has 19 residues. Losses at the gene ends were 4 bases for V and 7 bases for J; bases not matched to a gene: 23. The CDR3, as DNA: TGTGCCAGCAGCCAGGTCATCAACAGGGGGCGACCCTCCTCGGTTGGCTACACCTTC. Its protein product is CASSQVINRGRPSSVGYTF. The full variable domain, completed using reference TRBV5-6 and TRBJ1-2, is DAGVTQSPTHLIKTRGQQVTLRCSPKSGHDTVSWYQQALGQGPQFIFQYYEEEERQRGNFPDRFSGHQFPNYSSELNVNALLLGDSALYLCASSQVINRGRPSSVGYTFGSGTRLTVV.

This clone has a handful of counts. The chain uses TRBV7-2 and TRBJ2-2; 11 bases are a match to TRBD2. This CDR3 is built from 15 residues. Germline trimming cut 5 bases from V and 9 bases from J; bases unmatched to any gene: 8. Germline values: CDR1 SGHTA, CDR2 FQGNSA. The CDR3 region is CASSGSGGASRELFF. CDR3 DNA sequence: TGTGCCAGCAGCGGTAGCGGGGGGGCCTCTAGGGAGCTGTTTTTT. Complete variable domain (other parts from reference TRBV7-2 and TRBJ2-2): GAGVSQSPSNKVTEKGKDVELRCDPISGHTALYWYRQSLGQGLEFLIYFQGNSAPDKSGLPSDRFSAERTGGSVSTLTIQRTQQEDSAVYLCASSGSGGASRELFFGEGSRLTVL.

The chain couples TRBV10-3 to TRBJ2-7; TRBD1 matches 11 bases. The V segment lost 7 bases and the J segment 2 bases; nucleotides outside the gene matches: 4. The CDR3 loop spans 14 amino acids. Germline V gene data show CDR1 as ENHRY and CDR2 as SYGVKD. The CDR3 is CAINPGQGAYEQYF. The CDR3 DNA reads TGTGCCATCAACCCGGGACAGGGGGCCTACGAGCAGTACTTC.

This chain joins TRBV9 and TRBJ2-7; 8 bases map to TRBD1. Germline CDR1 is SGDLS and CDR2 is YYNGEE. V gave up 5 bases and J gave up 3 bases; unmatched junction bases: 7. The CDR3 totals 14 residues. The CDR3 sequence: CASSRSGGFYEQYF. The DNA for the CDR3 is TGTGCCAGCAGTCGTTCAGGGGGCTTCTACGAGCAGTACTTC.

This rearrangement joins TRBV4-1 to TRBJ1-5; 8 bases match TRBD1. CDR3 length: 15 residues. The trim removed 0 bases at V and 7 bases at J, leaving 5 bases unmatched. CDR1 and CDR2 (germline): MGHRA, YSYEKL. The CDR3 sequence is CASSQEGQAFQPQHF. The CDR3 nucleotides read TGCGCCAGCAGCCAAGAGGGACAGGCTTTCCAGCCCCAGCATTTT.

The CDR3 loop reads CASNNRGNEQFF. The CDR3 nucleotides are TGTGCCAGCAATAACAGGGGCAATGAGCAGTTCTTC. This chain joins TRBV27 and TRBJ2-1; 7 bases agree with TRBD1. V lost 7 bases and J lost 6; bases outside the gene matches: 3. CDR1 MNHEY and CDR2 SMNVEV come from the germline V gene (reference sequence). The CDR3 is made up of 12 amino acids.

The chain employs TRBV24-1 and TRBJ2-3; no definite D call. With 9 bases removed from V and 2 bases from J, the gap between germline ends came to 17 bases. The CDR3 runs 15 residues. Germline V CDR1 and CDR2: KGHDR, SFDVKD. DNA of the CDR3: TGTGCCACCTCTCCCGGAGTCAGCCCCACAGATACGCAGTATTTT. The encoded protein is CATSPGVSPTDTQYF.

This chain uses TRBV4-3 with TRBJ1-2; D gene uncertain. V lost 1 base and J lost 2, with 5 bases in between. Germline-derived CDR1 and CDR2 are LGHNA and YSLEER. The CDR3 has 13 amino acids. As DNA, the CDR3 is TGCGCCAGCAGCCAAGTACAGAACTATGGCTACACCTTC. Translated, it gives CASSQVQNYGYTF.

The V and J genes are TRBV7-9 and TRBJ1-2; 9 nucleotides agree with TRBD1. This CDR3 has 15 amino acids. Trimming at V came to 4 bases and at J to 6 bases, leaving 9 bases not matched to a gene. Germline lookup yields CDR1 SEHNR and CDR2 FQNEAQ (reference sequence). The CDR3 nucleotides are TGTGCCAGCAGCTCCAACAGGGGGCAGGTGGATGGCTACACCTTC. Amino acids: CASSSNRGQVDGYTF.

The chain's CDR3 is CASSLGGQGTYGYTF. The CDR3, as DNA: TGTGCCAGCAGCTTGGGGGGACAGGGAACCTATGGCTACACCTTC. The genes are TRBV5-6 and TRBJ1-2; 9 nucleotides align to TRBD1. CDR1 and CDR2 from the germline V gene are SGHDT and YYEEEE. The CDR3 totals 15 residues. Losses at the gene ends were 0 bases for V and 4 bases for J; bases not matched to a gene: 4.

This chain uses TRBV4-2 with TRBJ2-1, with D possibly TRBD2 on 7 matching bases. Germline V gives CDR1 LGHNA, CDR2 YNFKEQ. Trimming left V 4 bases short and J 8 bases short, with 21 bases between. The CDR3 runs to 16 residues. As DNA, the CDR3 is TGTGCCAGCAGCCCAAATGAGGGGGGGGCTCCTGATGAGCAGTTCTTC. Encoded protein: CASSPNEGGAPDEQFF.

The V and J genes are TRBV5-1 and TRBJ1-1, with TRBD1 identical over 9 bases. V lost 4 bases and J lost 4; bases outside the gene matches: 5. The CDR3 runs to 14 residues. The V gene's germline CDR1 is SGHRS and CDR2 YFSETQ. The CDR3 DNA is TGCGCCAGCAGCCTATTGACAGGGGGCACTGAAGCTTTCTTT. Translated: CASSLLTGGTEAFF. The complete variable domain, with remaining parts taken from reference TRBV5-1 and TRBJ1-1, reads KAGVTQTPRYLIKTRGQQVTLSCSPISGHRSVSWYQQTPGQGLQFLFEYFSETQRNKGNFPGRFSGRQFSNSRSEMNVSTLELGDSALYLCASSLLTGGTEAFFGQGTRLTVV.

This chain connects TRBV2 to TRBJ1-6; 7 nucleotides match TRBD1. V was pared by 4 bases and J by 6 bases, with 3 bases of the junction left unmatched. The CDR3 totals 14 residues. Germline-derived CDR1 and CDR2 are SNHLY and FYNNEI. In nucleotides, the CDR3 is TGTGCCAGCAGTGGACAGGGTGGTAATTCACCCCTCCACTTT. This encodes CASSGQGGNSPLHF.

The chain recombines TRBV6-1 with TRBJ2-1, with 11 bases aligning to TRBD2. The V segment lost 3 bases and the J segment 12 bases; nucleotides outside the gene matches: 13. Germline lookup yields CDR1 MNHNS and CDR2 SASEGT. The CDR3 consists of 16 residues. CDR3 nucleotide sequence: TGTGCCAGCAGTGAGGGTGCGGCTAGCGGGGGGTTAGGGCAGTTCTTC. It translates to CASSEGAASGGLGQFF.

The chain employs TRBV5-4 and TRBJ2-1, with 8 bases matching TRBD1. Trimming at V came to 2 bases and at J to 7 bases, leaving 8 bases not matched to a gene. From germline, CDR1 is SGHNT and CDR2 YYREEE (reference sequence). CDR3 size: 15 residues. Here the CDR3 DNA reads TGTGCCAGCAGCTTACCGGGACAGGAGGGGAATGAGCAGTTCTTC. This encodes CASSLPGQEGNEQFF.

This chain links TRBV19 with TRBJ2-5, with TRBD1 identical over 7 bases. Trimming removed 1 base from V and 1 base from J; junction bases left unmatched: 9. The germline V gene encodes CDR1 LNHDA and CDR2 SQIVND (reference sequence). The CDR3 contains 17 residues. The CDR3 reads CASSIGGNGQAQETQYF. The CDR3 DNA reads as TGTGCCAGTAGTATAGGGGGGAACGGACAGGCCCAAGAGACCCAGTACTTC. Combining the CDR3 with reference TRBV19 and TRBJ2-5 gives the whole variable domain DGGITQSPKYLFRKEGQNVTLSCEQNLNHDAMYWYRQDPGQGLRLIYYSQIVNDFQKGDIAEGYSVSREKKESFPLTVTSAQKNPTAFYLCASSIGGNGQAQETQYFGPGTRLLVL.